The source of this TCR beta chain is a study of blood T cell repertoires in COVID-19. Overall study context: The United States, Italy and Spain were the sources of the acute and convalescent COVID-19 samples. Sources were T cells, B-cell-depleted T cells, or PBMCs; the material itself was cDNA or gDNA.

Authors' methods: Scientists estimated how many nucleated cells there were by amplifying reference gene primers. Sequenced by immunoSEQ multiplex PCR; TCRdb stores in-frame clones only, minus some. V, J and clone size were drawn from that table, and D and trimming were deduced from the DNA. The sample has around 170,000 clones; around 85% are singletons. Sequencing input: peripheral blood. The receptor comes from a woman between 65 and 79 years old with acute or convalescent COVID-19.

CDR3 coding DNA: TGTGCCAGCTCAGCCGGGGGCTCCTACAATGAGCAGTTCTTC. This sequence encodes CASSAGGSYNEQFF. This chain connects TRBV7-2 to TRBJ2-1, with D possibly TRBD2 on 6 matching bases. V lost 8 bases, J lost 0 bases, and 11 bases lay in between. The CDR3 runs to 14 residues. Germline V CDR1 and CDR2: SGHTA, FQGNSA. Full variable domain (remainder filled in from reference TRBV7-2 and TRBJ2-1): GAGVSQSPSNKVTEKGKDVELRCDPISGHTALYWYRQSLGQGLEFLIYFQGNSAPDKSGLPSDRFSAERTGGSVSTLTIQRTQQEDSAVYLCASSAGGSYNEQFFGPGTRLTVL.